These 18 T cell receptor beta chains originate from one sample sequenced in a study of blood T cell repertoires in COVID-19. Here immunoSEQ multiplex PCR was the method, and the copy in TCRdb shows in-frame clones only, minus some. The table includes roughly 340,000 clones, 88% detected once. The specimen sequenced was peripheral blood. The source is a woman aged 70 to 79 with COVID-19, enrolled during active disease.

The CDR3 protein is CASSLGAHRGVNTEAFF. Here the CDR3 DNA reads TGCGCCAGCAGCTTGGGGGCACACAGGGGCGTTAACACTGAAGCTTTCTTT. The chain carries TRBV5-1 and TRBJ1-1, with 7 bases that match TRBD1. The CDR3 covers 17 residues. Germline-derived CDR1 and CDR2 are SGHRS and YFSETQ. J was trimmed by 2 bases and V by 0 bases; bases with no gene match: 10.

This chain joins TRBV5-1 and TRBJ1-2, with 10 bases identical to TRBD1. The CDR3 has 17 residues. Germline CDR1 SGHRS, CDR2 YFSETQ. After removal of 1 base from V and 4 bases from J, the junction contained 10 bases not matched to a gene. CDR3 residues: CASSLSVTGGMGYGYTF. CDR3 sequence (DNA): TGCGCCAGCAGCTTGAGTGTGACAGGGGGCATGGGCTATGGCTACACCTTC. Drawing the rest from reference TRBV5-1 and TRBJ1-2, the complete variable domain is KAGVTQTPRYLIKTRGQQVTLSCSPISGHRSVSWYQQTPGQGLQFLFEYFSETQRNKGNFPGRFSGRQFSNSRSEMNVSTLELGDSALYLCASSLSVTGGMGYGYTFGSGTRLTVV.

The genes are TRBV30 and TRBJ2-3; 9 positions match TRBD2. This CDR3 has 14 residues. Germline V gene lookup returns CDR1 GTSNPN and CDR2 SVGIG (reference sequence). The J segment lost 5 bases and the V segment lost 2 bases, leaving 5 bases of the junction unmatched. The CDR3 nucleotides are TGTGCCTGGAGTCGCGGGGGGGCCCTAGATACGCAGTATTTT. Translated, it gives CAWSRGGALDTQYF.

V gene TRBV7-9 combines with J gene TRBJ1-4; 12 nucleotides agree with TRBD1. Germline lookup yields CDR1 SEHNR and CDR2 FQNEAQ (reference sequence). Losses at the gene ends were 4 bases for V and 6 bases for J; bases not matched to a gene: 9. The CDR3 has 17 residues. CDR3 sequence reads: CASSSEGQGANHEKLFF. The CDR3 DNA reads TGTGCCAGCAGCTCGGAGGGACAGGGGGCAAATCATGAAAAACTGTTTTTT.

The genes are TRBV7-2 and TRBJ2-3; 10 bases map to TRBD2. The CDR3 is 16 amino acids. With 2 bases clipped from V and 5 bases from J, the junction kept 7 bases outside the gene matches. Germline-derived CDR1 and CDR2 are SGHTA and FQGNSA. The CDR3 protein is CASSLSPAGGEDTQYF. For the CDR3, the DNA is TGTGCCAGCAGCTTAAGTCCAGCGGGGGGGGAAGATACGCAGTATTTT.

The J gene is TRBJ1-3, the V gene TRBV6-5; D is possibly TRBD1 (5 bases). This CDR3 has 15 amino acids. The germline CDR1 and CDR2 sequences are MNHEY and SVGAGI. The ends were cut back, 0 bases at V and 4 bases at J, with 10 bases in the middle. The chain's CDR3 is CASSYSGAGGNTIYF. In DNA form, the CDR3 reads TGTGCCAGCAGTTACTCTGGGGCAGGGGGAAACACCATATATTTT.

The chain uses TRBV6-2 or TRBV6-3 and TRBJ1-2, with a tentative D call TRBD1 (5 bases). Deletions cut 0 bases from V and 4 bases from J, with 12 bases between. Germline V gives CDR1 MNHEY, CDR2 SVGEGT. This CDR3 contains 15 residues. The CDR3 spells CASSYSNQGLYGYTF. The CDR3 DNA reads TGTGCCAGCAGTTACTCGAATCAGGGACTCTATGGCTACACCTTC.

V is TRBV3-1 (or the pseudogene TRBV3-2) and J is TRBJ1-6; TRBD1 might be the D (5 bases). The CDR3 covers 14 residues. Trimming shortened V by 1 base and J by 10 bases, and 11 bases separated the two germline ends. Germline V gene lookup returns CDR1 LGHDT and CDR2 YNNKEL (reference sequence). The CDR3 here is CASSQGPGESPLHF. CDR3 nucleotides: TGTGCCAGCAGCCAAGGGCCGGGGGAGTCACCCCTCCACTTT.

The rearrangement links TRBV11-2 to TRBJ2-7; TRBD2 aligns across 11 bases. J lost 1 base, V lost 4 bases, and 6 bases had no gene match. The length of the CDR3 is 16 residues. Germline V gene data show CDR1 as SGHAT and CDR2 as FQNNGV. CDR3 in amino acids: CASSSLAGGISYEQYF. As DNA, the CDR3 is TGTGCCAGCAGCTCCCTAGCGGGGGGAATATCCTACGAGCAGTACTTC.

This sequence joins TRBV24-1 and TRBJ1-2; TRBD1 is a possible D gene (5 bases). The V gene lost 6 bases and the J gene lost 6 bases, with 13 bases spanning the gap. The CDR3 is 13 residues long. CDR1 is KGHDR, CDR2 SFDVKD, per germline. This CDR3 is CATSSVRADGYTF. In DNA form, the CDR3 reads TGTGCCACCAGTTCCGTCAGGGCTGATGGCTACACCTTC.

The V and J genes are TRBV3-1 (or the pseudogene TRBV3-2) and TRBJ2-1; TRBD1 matches at 8 bases. Per the germline V gene, CDR1 is LGHDT and CDR2 is YNNKEL (reference sequence). Trimming at V came to 2 bases and at J to 4 bases, leaving 7 bases not matched to a gene. This CDR3 is 16 amino acids long. This CDR3 is CASSQWGQDGYNEQFF. DNA of the CDR3: TGTGCCAGCAGCCAATGGGGACAGGACGGGTACAATGAGCAGTTCTTC.

This clone appeared a few times. V and J are TRBV6-5 and TRBJ1-5; maybe TRBD1 (5 bases). The length of the CDR3 is 13 residues. V was clipped by 6 bases and J by 6 bases, with 12 bases between them. Germline CDR1 MNHEY, CDR2 SVGAGI. Here the CDR3 DNA reads TGTGCCAGCAGCCAAGGGGTTTTTCAGCCCCAGCATTTT. Protein product: CASSQGVFQPQHF.

CDR3: CASSIRDRKTDTQYF. In DNA, the CDR3 is TGTGCCAGCAGCATAAGGGACAGGAAAACAGATACGCAGTATTTT. V gene TRBV9 combines with J gene TRBJ2-3; 8 nucleotides align to TRBD1. The CDR3 runs 15 residues. V lost 4 bases, J lost 3 bases, and 7 bases stayed unmatched. Germline V gene lookup returns CDR1 SGDLS and CDR2 YYNGEE.

The CDR3 coding sequence is TGTGCCAGCAGTTGGCAGGGGAACCTTGCTGAAAAACTGTTTTTT. Translation gives CASSWQGNLAEKLFF. The chain carries TRBV5-8 and TRBJ1-4, with D possibly matching TRBD1 (6 bases). The V and J ends lost 5 bases and 7 bases respectively, with 18 bases between them. CDR3 size: 15 residues. The germline V gene encodes CDR1 SGHTS and CDR2 YDEGEE.

The V gene is TRBV27, the J gene TRBJ2-7, with D tentatively TRBD1 (5 bases). The V end was cut by 3 bases, the J end by 1 base, with 13 bases between. CDR1 is MNHEY and CDR2 is SMNVEV in the germline V gene (reference sequence). The CDR3 spans 15 residues. The chain's CDR3 is CASSFLGQGSYEQYF. For the CDR3, the DNA is TGTGCCAGCAGTTTTCTTGGGCAGGGTTCCTACGAGCAGTACTTC.

This chain links TRBV18 with TRBJ1-5; D ambiguous. The CDR3 length is 16 residues. The V and J ends lost 4 bases and 1 base respectively, with 14 bases between them. CDR1 is KGHSH, CDR2 LQKENI, per germline. Here the CDR3 reads CASSQGVGFSNQPQHF. CDR3 bases: TGTGCCAGCTCACAGGGAGTCGGGTTCAGCAATCAGCCCCAGCATTTT.

The genes are TRBV19 and TRBJ2-3; D not certain. Germline CDR1 and CDR2: LNHDA and SQIVND (reference sequence). This CDR3 is 15 amino acids long. V lost 2 bases and J lost 5, with 14 bases in between. CDR3 DNA: TGTGCCAGTAGTATAACGGTGAAGAGAGGAGATACGCAGTATTTT. Amino acids: CASSITVKRGDTQYF.

CDR3 nucleotides: TGTGCCAGCAGCACGGGACAGAATTCACCCCTCCACTTT. As protein: CASSTGQNSPLHF. The chain carries TRBV7-2 and TRBJ1-6, with 7 bases fitting TRBD1. Germline CDR1 SGHTA, CDR2 FQGNSA. Trimming at V came to 5 bases and at J to 7 bases, leaving 2 bases not matched to a gene. The CDR3 is 13 amino acids. The entire variable domain, with the rest obtained from reference TRBV7-2 and TRBJ1-6, is as follows: GAGVSQSPSNKVTEKGKDVELRCDPISGHTALYWYRQSLGQGLEFLIYFQGNSAPDKSGLPSDRFSAERTGGSVSTLTIQRTQQEDSAVYLCASSTGQNSPLHFGNGTRLTVT.